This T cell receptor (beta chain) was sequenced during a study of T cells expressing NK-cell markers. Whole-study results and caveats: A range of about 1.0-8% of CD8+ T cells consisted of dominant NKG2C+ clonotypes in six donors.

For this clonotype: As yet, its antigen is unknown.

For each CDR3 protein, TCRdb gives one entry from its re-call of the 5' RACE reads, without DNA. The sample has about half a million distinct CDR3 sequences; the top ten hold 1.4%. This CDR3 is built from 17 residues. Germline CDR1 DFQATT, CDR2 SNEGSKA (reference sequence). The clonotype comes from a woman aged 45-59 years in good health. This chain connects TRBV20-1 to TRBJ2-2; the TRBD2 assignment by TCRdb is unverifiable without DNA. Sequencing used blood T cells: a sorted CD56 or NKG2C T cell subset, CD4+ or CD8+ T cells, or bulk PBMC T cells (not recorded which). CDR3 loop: CSASPPRSRANTGELFF.